The 11 T cell receptor beta chains below were found in one sample sequenced in a study of neurological immune-mediated disorders. TCRdb recomputed calls from the 5' RACE reads with MiXCR, one row per CDR3 protein. This table holds 45,000 to 65,000 distinct CDR3 sequences, over 4% found once. The sample consisted of PBMCs. All receptors come from a man aged 45-65 years with multiple sclerosis.

This clonotype appeared many times. This chain joins TRBV11-3 and TRBJ2-1, with 10 bases fitting TRBD2. This CDR3 has 16 amino acids. The V gene end was trimmed by 4 bases and the J gene end by 2 bases; junction bases not matched to a gene: 5. Germline V gives CDR1 SGHNT, CDR2 YENEEA. The chain's CDR3 is CASSSTSGPPYNEQFF. In DNA form, the CDR3 reads TGTGCCAGCAGCTCGACTAGCGGGCCCCCCTACAATGAGCAGTTCTTC.

The chain links TRBV24-1 to TRBJ2-3; TRBD2 might be the D (7 bases). CDR3 length: 15 residues. Trimming left V 4 bases short and J 6 bases short, with 16 bases between. The V gene's germline CDR1 is KGHDR and CDR2 SFDVKD. The CDR3 DNA follows: TGTGCCACCAGTGAAGGGGGGGGGCTTGCGGATACGCAGTATTTT. This gives the protein CATSEGGGLADTQYF.

This clonotype appeared a few times. The chain carries TRBV19 and TRBJ1-1; unclear D gene. This CDR3 is built from 12 residues. Germline lookup yields CDR1 LNHDA and CDR2 SQIVND (reference sequence). Trimming shortened V by 2 bases and J by 6 bases, and 7 bases separated the two germline ends. DNA for the CDR3: TGTGCCAGTAGTATACCGGGCGCTGAAGCTTTCTTT. Protein sequence: CASSIPGAEAFF.

In this sample, this clonotype turned up many times. The chain is built from TRBV10-3 and TRBJ2-1; 7 positions agree with TRBD1. J lost 5 bases, V lost 4 bases, and 2 bases had no gene match. The CDR3 consists of 13 residues. Germline values: CDR1 ENHRY, CDR2 SYGVKD. The CDR3 sequence: CAISVQGNNEQFF. CDR3 coding DNA: TGTGCCATCAGTGTACAGGGGAACAATGAGCAGTTCTTC.

This clonotype has ten or more counts. This rearrangement joins TRBV25-1 to TRBJ2-1; possibly TRBD2 for D (6 bases). The CDR3 contains 11 residues. With 4 bases removed from V and 9 bases from J, the gap between germline ends came to 7 bases. Per the germline V gene, CDR1 is MGHDK and CDR2 is SYGVNS. This CDR3 reads CASSGGGEQFF. The CDR3 nucleotides are TGTGCCAGCAGTGGGGGAGGTGAGCAGTTCTTC.

This clonotype was found many times. V is TRBV5-6 and J is TRBJ2-1; D unclear. This CDR3 has 13 residues. Trimming shortened V by 0 bases and J by 3 bases, and 4 bases separated the two germline ends. Germline V CDR1 and CDR2: SGHDT, YYEEEE. Here the CDR3 DNA reads TGTGCCAGCAGCTTGGTTAGCTACAATGAGCAGTTCTTC. Residues: CASSLVSYNEQFF. The full variable domain, with the rest looked up from reference TRBV5-6 and TRBJ2-1, is DAGVTQSPTHLIKTRGQQVTLRCSPKSGHDTVSWYQQALGQGPQFIFQYYEEEERQRGNFPDRFSGHQFPNYSSELNVNALLLGDSALYLCASSLVSYNEQFFGPGTRLTVL.

This clonotype appeared many times. An end of the junction differs from the germline gene, which may be a read error. The chain couples TRBV20-1 to TRBJ1-5; D is possibly TRBD1 (6 bases). This CDR3 comprises 13 residues. Germline-derived CDR1 and CDR2 are DFQATT and SNEGSKA (reference sequence). This CDR3 is CSARAGGNQPQNF. CDR3 coding DNA: TGCAGTGCAAGGGCGGGGGGCAATCAGCCCCAGAATTTT.

Many counts were recorded for this clonotype. This sequence joins TRBV7-2 and TRBJ1-1; D unresolved. This CDR3 comprises 14 residues. The germline gives CDR1 SGHTA, CDR2 FQGNSA. V was shortened by 2 bases and J by 0 bases, with 7 bases between the two germline ends. CDR3 region: CASSLTHMNTEAFF. The DNA of the CDR3 is TGTGCCAGCAGCTTAACACATATGAACACTGAAGCTTTCTTT. Full variable domain (remainder filled in from reference TRBV7-2 and TRBJ1-1): GAGVSQSPSNKVTEKGKDVELRCDPISGHTALYWYRQSLGQGLEFLIYFQGNSAPDKSGLPSDRFSAERTGGSVSTLTIQRTQQEDSAVYLCASSLTHMNTEAFFGQGTRLTVV.

The V and J genes are TRBV10-2 and TRBJ1-1; weak D call: TRBD1 (6 bases). This CDR3 has 16 residues. Between the trimmed V and J ends, which lost 6 bases and 6 bases, there was a span of 23 bases. Germline CDR1 reads WSHSY; CDR2 reads SAAADI. CDR3 residues: CASSHNPGAGGAEAFF. In DNA form, the CDR3 reads TGCGCCAGCAGCCATAACCCAGGGGCCGGAGGGGCTGAAGCTTTCTTT.

The sample holds a few counts of this clonotype. The chain uses TRBV6-1 and TRBJ1-4, with D perhaps matching TRBD1 (5 bases). This CDR3 has 15 residues. The V end was cut by 1 base, the J end by 8 bases, with 14 bases between. Germline CDR1 reads MNHNS; CDR2 reads SASEGT. The chain's CDR3 is CASSEVASGAEKLFF. The CDR3 DNA sequence: TGTGCCAGCAGTGAAGTCGCGAGCGGGGCCGAAAAACTGTTTTTT.

This clonotype was observed a handful of times. V gene TRBV7-8 combines with J gene TRBJ1-1; D is possibly TRBD1 (6 bases). This CDR3 is built from 14 residues. The V end lost 2 bases, the J end lost 10 bases, and 17 bases lay between the germline ends. CDR1 and CDR2 (germline): SGHVS, FQNEAQ. CDR3 residues: CASSLSSGVMGAFF. The DNA of the CDR3 is TGTGCCAGCAGCTTAAGTTCAGGGGTTATGGGAGCTTTCTTT. The full variable domain, rest sourced from reference TRBV7-8 and TRBJ1-1, is GAGVSQSPRYKVAKRGQDVALRCDPISGHVSLFWYQQALGQGPEFLTYFQNEAQLDKSGLPSDRFFAERPEGSVSTLKIQRTQQEDSAVYLCASSLSSGVMGAFFGQGTRLTVV.